What follows is one T cell receptor (beta chain) and its context. What it recognizes is unknown. This sample was included in a study of CD8+CD57+ T cells in acquired aplastic anemia. As for the study in general: Mean yield of DNA from sorted CD4+ and CD8+ cells was around 3 ug.

Study outcomes and limitations: Found in both controls and patients were around 29 CD8+ CDR3 sequences.

Genomic DNA, serving as template, underwent TCR beta VDJ and CDR3 profiling. In TCRdb, the reads were re-called with MiXCR into one record per CDR3 protein. The repertoire holds around 140,000 distinct CDR3 sequences, with less than 45% as singletons. Per the germline V gene, CDR1 is SGHNT and CDR2 is YENEEA. The CDR3 is 12 residues long. With 8 bases clipped from V and 1 base from J, the junction kept 1 base outside the gene matches. This receptor was taken from a human donor in good health, serving as a control. Material: sorted CD4+, CD8+, or CD8+CD57+ T cells (not recorded which) from PBMCs. V is TRBV11-3 and J is TRBJ1-1; 7 bases map to TRBD1. CDR3 loop: CASGQANTEAFF. CDR3 DNA sequence: TGTGCCAGCGGACAGGCGAACACTGAAGCTTTCTTT.